This T cell receptor (beta chain) was recorded in a study of T cells expressing NK-cell markers. Study-wide findings and caveats: Specificity for HCMV among expanded NKG2C+ T cell clones was not established.

The CDR3 sequence is 13 residues long. CDR1 and CDR2 (germline): DFQATT, SNEGSKA (reference sequence). TCRdb processed the 5' RACE reads again and assigns one entry to each CDR3 protein, with no DNA. Found here are approximately 550,000 distinct CDR3 sequences; the top ten clones hold about 3.6%. With regard to this clonotype: Its target is not known.

The V call is TRBV20-1, the J call TRBJ1-2. The receptor was derived from a man aged 18 to 30 in good health. The sample comprised blood T cells: a sorted CD56 or NKG2C T cell subset, CD4+ or CD8+ T cells, or bulk PBMC T cells (not recorded which). CDR3: CSAHEIETDGYTF.